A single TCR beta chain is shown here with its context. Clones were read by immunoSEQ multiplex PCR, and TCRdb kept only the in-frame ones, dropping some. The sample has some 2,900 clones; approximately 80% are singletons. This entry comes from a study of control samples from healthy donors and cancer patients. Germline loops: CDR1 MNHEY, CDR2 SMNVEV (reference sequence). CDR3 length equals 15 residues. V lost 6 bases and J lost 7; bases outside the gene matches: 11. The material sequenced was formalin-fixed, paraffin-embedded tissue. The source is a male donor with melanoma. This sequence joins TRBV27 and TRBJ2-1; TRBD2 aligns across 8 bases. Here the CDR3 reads CASSINSGRWNEQFF. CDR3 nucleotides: TGTGCCAGCAGCATAAACAGCGGGAGATGGAATGAGCAGTTCTTC.